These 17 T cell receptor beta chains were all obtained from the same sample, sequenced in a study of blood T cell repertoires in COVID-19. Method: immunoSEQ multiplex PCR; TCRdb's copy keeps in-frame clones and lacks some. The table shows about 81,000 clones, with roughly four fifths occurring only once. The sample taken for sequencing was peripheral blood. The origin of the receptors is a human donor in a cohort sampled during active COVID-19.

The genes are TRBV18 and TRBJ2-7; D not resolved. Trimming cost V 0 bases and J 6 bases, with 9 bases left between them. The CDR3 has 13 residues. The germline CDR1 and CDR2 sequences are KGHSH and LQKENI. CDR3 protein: CASSPPIAGEQYF. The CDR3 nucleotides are TGTGCCAGCTCACCACCGATAGCTGGCGAGCAGTACTTC.

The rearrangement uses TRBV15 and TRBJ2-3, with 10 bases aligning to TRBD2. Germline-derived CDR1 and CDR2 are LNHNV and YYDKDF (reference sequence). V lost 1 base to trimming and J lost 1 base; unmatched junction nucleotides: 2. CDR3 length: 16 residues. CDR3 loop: CATSRGSGGRTDTQYF. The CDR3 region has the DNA TGTGCCACCAGCAGAGGTAGCGGGGGGCGCACAGATACGCAGTATTTT.

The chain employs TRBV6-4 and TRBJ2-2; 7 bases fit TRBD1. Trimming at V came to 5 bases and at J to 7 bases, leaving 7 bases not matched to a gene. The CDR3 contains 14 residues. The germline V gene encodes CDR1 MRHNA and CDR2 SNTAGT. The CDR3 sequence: CASSTGEGIGELFF. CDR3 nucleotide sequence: TGTGCCAGCAGTACAGGGGAAGGAATCGGGGAGCTGTTTTTT.

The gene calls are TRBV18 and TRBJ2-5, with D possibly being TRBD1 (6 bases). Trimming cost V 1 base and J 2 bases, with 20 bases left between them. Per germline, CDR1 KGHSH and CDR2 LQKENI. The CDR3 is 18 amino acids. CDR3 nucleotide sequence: TGTGCCAGCTCACCACGTTGGGGTACAGGGAAGGGGCAAGAGACCCAGTACTTC. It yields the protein CASSPRWGTGKGQETQYF.

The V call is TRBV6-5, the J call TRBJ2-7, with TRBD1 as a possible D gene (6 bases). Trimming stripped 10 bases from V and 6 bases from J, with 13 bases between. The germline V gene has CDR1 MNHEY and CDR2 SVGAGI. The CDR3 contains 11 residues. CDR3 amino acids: CATTRGGEQYF. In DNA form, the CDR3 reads TGTGCCACCACGCGAGGGGGCGAGCAGTACTTC.

The CDR3 region is CASSFGQSYEQYF. CDR3 sequence (DNA): TGTGCCAGCAGCTTTGGACAGTCCTACGAGCAGTACTTC. This chain connects TRBV11-2 to TRBJ2-7, with a possible D match to TRBD1 (6 bases). Trimming took 3 bases from V and 1 from J, leaving 7 bases between them. CDR1 is SGHAT, CDR2 FQNNGV, per germline. The CDR3 contains 13 residues.

CDR3 loop: CASTAGQFYGYTF. In DNA form, the CDR3 reads TGTGCCAGCACCGCGGGACAGTTCTATGGCTACACCTTC. This rearrangement joins TRBV2 to TRBJ1-2; 7 bases map to TRBD1. The CDR3 contains 13 residues. Germline CDR1 is SNHLY and CDR2 is FYNNEI. J was trimmed by 4 bases and V by 7 bases; bases with no gene match: 6.

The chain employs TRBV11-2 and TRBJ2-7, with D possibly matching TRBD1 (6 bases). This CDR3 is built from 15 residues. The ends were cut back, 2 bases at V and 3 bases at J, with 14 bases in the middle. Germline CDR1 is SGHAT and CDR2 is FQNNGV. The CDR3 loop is CASSLSDSIHYEQYF. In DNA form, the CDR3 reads TGTGCCAGCAGCTTATCGGACAGTATACACTACGAGCAGTACTTC.

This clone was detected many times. CDR3 sequence reads: CASSLVGHRGTFYEQYF. CDR3 DNA: TGTGCCAGCAGCTTAGTCGGCCACAGGGGGACTTTTTACGAGCAGTACTTC. The chain uses TRBV7-2 and TRBJ2-7; TRBD1 aligns across 8 bases. Germline V CDR1 and CDR2: SGHTA, FQGNSA. The V and J ends lost 1 base and 4 bases, in that order; junction bases with no gene match: 12. The CDR3 loop spans 17 amino acids.

CDR3 coding DNA: TGTGCCAGCAGTCTACCCGGGACAGGGTTCAACGAGCAGTACTTC. Protein sequence: CASSLPGTGFNEQYF. V usage is TRBV6-2 or TRBV6-3 and J usage is TRBJ2-7, with 9 bases identical to TRBD1. V trimming: 5 bases; J trimming: 5 bases; junction bases outside the gene matches: 10. Germline-derived CDR1 and CDR2 are MNHEY and SVGEGT. The CDR3 length is 15 residues.

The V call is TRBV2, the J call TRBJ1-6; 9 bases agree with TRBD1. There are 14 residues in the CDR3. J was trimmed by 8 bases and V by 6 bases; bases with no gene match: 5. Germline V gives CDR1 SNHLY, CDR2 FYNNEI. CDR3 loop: CASRIQGAYSPLHF. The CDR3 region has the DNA TGTGCCAGCAGAATACAGGGGGCTTATTCACCCCTCCACTTT.

CDR3 amino acids: CASSQGRGRGTGELFF. The CDR3 DNA is TGTGCCAGCAGCCAAGGCAGGGGGCGCGGCACCGGGGAGCTGTTTTTT. The V call is TRBV3-1 (or the pseudogene TRBV3-2), the J call TRBJ2-2; TRBD1 aligns across 8 bases. This CDR3 spans 16 amino acids. Germline-derived CDR1 and CDR2 are LGHDT and YNNKEL (reference sequence). V trimming: 1 base; J trimming: 4 bases; junction bases outside the gene matches: 5.

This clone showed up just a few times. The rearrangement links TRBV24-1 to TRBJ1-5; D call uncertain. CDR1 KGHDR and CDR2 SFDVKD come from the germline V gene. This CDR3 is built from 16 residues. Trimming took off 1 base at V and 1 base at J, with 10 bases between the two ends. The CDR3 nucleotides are TGTGCCACCAGTGATTTATCGACACACAGCAATCAGCCCCAGCATTTT. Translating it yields CATSDLSTHSNQPQHF.

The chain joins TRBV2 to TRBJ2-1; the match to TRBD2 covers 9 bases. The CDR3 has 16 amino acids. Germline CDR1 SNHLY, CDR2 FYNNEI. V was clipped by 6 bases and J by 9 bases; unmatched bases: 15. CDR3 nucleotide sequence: TGTGCCAGCAGCACCGAGCGGGGGGCCCAGGGGCCTGAGCAGTTCTTC. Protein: CASSTERGAQGPEQFF.

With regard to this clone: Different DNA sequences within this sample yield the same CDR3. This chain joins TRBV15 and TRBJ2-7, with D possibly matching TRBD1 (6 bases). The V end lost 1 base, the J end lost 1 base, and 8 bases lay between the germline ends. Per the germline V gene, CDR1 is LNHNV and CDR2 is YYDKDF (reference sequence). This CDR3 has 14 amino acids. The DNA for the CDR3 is TGTGCCACCAGCAGAGGAGGACAGTCCTACGAGCAGTACTTC. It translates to CATSRGGQSYEQYF.

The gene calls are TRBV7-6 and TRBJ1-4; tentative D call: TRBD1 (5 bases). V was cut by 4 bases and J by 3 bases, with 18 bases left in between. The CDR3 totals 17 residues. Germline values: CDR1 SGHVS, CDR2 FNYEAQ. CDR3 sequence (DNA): TGTGCCAGCAGCTCCCCTGGTCGGGGGACGGCTAATGAAAAACTGTTTTTT. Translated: CASSSPGRGTANEKLFF.

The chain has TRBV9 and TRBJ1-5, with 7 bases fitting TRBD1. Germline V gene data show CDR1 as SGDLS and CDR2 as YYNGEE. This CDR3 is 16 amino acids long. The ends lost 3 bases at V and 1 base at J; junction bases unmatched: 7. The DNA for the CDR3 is TGTGCCAGCAGCGAGGGGACAGCCTTAAGCAATCAGCCCCAGCATTTT. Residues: CASSEGTALSNQPQHF. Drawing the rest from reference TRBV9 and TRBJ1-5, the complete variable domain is DSGVTQTPKHLITATGQRVTLRCSPRSGDLSVYWYQQSLDQGLQFLIQYYNGEERAKGNILERFSAQQFPDLHSELNLSSLELGDSALYFCASSEGTALSNQPQHFGDGTRLSIL.